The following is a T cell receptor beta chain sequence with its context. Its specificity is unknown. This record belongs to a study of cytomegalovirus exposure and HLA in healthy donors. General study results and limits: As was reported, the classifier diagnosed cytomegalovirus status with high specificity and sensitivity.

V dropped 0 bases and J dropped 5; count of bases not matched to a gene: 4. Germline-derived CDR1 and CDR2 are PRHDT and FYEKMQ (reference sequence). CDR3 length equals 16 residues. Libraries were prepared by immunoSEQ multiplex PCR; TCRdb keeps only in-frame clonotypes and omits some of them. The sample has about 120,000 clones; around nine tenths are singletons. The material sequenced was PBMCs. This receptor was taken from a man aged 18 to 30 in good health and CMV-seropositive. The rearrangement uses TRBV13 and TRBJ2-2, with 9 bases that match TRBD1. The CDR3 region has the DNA TGTGCCAGCAGCTTAGGTGGGACAGGGAGGACCGGGGAGCTGTTTTTT. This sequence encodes CASSLGGTGRTGELFF. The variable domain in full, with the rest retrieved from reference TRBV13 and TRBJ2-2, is AAGVIQSPRHLIKEKRETATLKCYPIPRHDTVYWYQQGPGQDPQFLISFYEKMQSDKGSIPDRFSAQQFSDYHSELNMSSLELGDSALYFCASSLGGTGRTGELFFGEGSRLTVL.